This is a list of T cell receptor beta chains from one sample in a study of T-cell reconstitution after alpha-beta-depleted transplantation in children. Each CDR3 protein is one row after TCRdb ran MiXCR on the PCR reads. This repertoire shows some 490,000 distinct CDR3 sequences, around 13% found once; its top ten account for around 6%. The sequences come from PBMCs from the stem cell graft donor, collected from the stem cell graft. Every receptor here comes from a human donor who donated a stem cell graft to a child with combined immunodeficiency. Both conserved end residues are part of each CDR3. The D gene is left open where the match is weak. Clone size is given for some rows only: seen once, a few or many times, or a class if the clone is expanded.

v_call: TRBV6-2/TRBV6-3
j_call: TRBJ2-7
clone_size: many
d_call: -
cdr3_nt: TGTGCCAGCAGTTTAAGGGAGGTCCACGAGCAGTACTTC
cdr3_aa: CASSLREVHEQYF

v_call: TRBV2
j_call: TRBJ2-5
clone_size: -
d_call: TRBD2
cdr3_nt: TGTGCCAGCAGTGAGGCGGGAGTGGGAGAGACCCAGTACTTC
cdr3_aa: CASSEAGVGETQYF

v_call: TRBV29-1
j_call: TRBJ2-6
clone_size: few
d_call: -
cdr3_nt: TGCAGCGCGTTGACCCCAATTACTGGGGCCAACGTCCTGACTTTC
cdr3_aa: CSALTPITGANVLTF

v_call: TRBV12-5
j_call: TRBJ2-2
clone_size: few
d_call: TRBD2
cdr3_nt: TGTGCTAGTGGTTTAGTAGCGGGAGGACGCACCGGGGAGCTGTTTTTT
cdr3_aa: CASGLVAGGRTGELFF

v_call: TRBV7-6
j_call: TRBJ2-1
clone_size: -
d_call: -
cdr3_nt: TGTGCCAGCAGCATTACCCTGGGGGCCTACAATGAGCAGTTCTTC
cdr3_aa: CASSITLGAYNEQFF

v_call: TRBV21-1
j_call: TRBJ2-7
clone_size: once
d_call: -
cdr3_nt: TGTGCCAGCAGCAAAAGGCCGCCAGCTTTCTACGAGCAGTACTTC
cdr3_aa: CASSKRPPAFYEQYF

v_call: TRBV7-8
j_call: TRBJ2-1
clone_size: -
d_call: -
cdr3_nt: TGTGCCAGCAGCTTCTCGTCTTCCTACAATGAGCAGTTCTTC
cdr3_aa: CASSFSSSYNEQFF

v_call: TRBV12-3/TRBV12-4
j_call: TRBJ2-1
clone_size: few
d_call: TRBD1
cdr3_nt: TGTGCCAGCATCTTAGGGGCAGGGGGTCGGCAGTTCTTC
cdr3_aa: CASILGAGGRQFF

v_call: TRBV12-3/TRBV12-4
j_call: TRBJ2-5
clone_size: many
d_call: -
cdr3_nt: TGTGCCAGCAGTTTTAACGCTAAAGAGACCCAGTACTTC
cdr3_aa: CASSFNAKETQYF

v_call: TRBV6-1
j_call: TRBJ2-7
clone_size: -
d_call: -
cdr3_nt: TGTGCCAGCAGACAGTGGCTCCATCAGACCGATTACGAGCAGTACTTC
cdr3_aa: CASRQWLHQTDYEQYF

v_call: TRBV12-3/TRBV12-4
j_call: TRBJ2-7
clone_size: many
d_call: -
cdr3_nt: TGTGCCAGCAGTTTAGAGCCTTACGAGCAGTACTTC
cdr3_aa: CASSLEPYEQYF

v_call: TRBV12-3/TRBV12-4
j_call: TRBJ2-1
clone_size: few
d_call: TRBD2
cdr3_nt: TGTGCCAGCAGCGCTGACGGGGGGGTTTACAATGAGCAGTTCTTC
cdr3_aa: CASSADGGVYNEQFF

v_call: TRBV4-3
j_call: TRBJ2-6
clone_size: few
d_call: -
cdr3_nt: TGCGCCAGTTCCCCGGGTGGGGCCAACGTCCTGACTTTC
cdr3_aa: CASSPGGANVLTF

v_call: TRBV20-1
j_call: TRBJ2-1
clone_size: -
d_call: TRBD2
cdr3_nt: TGCTGTGCTTCTCGACTAGCGGGAGAGTCCTACAATGAGCAGTTCTTC
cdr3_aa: CCASRLAGESYNEQFF

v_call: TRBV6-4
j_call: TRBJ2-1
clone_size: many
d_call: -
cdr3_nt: TGTGCCAGCAGTGCCCTTCCTACTCTCGCAAATGAGCAGTTCTTC
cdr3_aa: CASSALPTLANEQFF

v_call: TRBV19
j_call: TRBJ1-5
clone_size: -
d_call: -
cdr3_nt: TGTGCCAGTTCTTTTGGAGGGTCACATAGCAATCAGCCCCAGCATTTT
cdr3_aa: CASSFGGSHSNQPQHF

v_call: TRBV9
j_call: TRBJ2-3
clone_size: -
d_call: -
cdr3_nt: TGTGCCAGCAGCGTATCTTACAGCAGATCTAGCACAGATACGCAGTATTTT
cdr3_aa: CASSVSYSRSSTDTQYF

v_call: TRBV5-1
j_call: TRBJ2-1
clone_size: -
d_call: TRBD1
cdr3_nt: TGCGCCAGCAGCCCAATACAGGGGGCAGGGGGCAATGAGCAGTTCTTC
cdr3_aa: CASSPIQGAGGNEQFF

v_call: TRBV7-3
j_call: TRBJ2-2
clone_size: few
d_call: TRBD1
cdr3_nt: TGTGCCAGCAACAGGGGAATTGGGCGCTCCGGGGAGCTGTTTTTT
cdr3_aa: CASNRGIGRSGELFF

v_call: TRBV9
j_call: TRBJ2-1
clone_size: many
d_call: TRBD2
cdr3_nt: TGTGCCAGCAGCCCAAGAGGGGGACTAGCGGCATCCTACAATGAGCAGTTCTTC
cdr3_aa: CASSPRGGLAASYNEQFF

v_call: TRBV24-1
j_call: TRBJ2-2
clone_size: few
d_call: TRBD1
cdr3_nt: TGTGCCACCGGGGGACAGGGGTTCACCGGGGAGCTGTTTTTT
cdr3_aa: CATGGQGFTGELFF

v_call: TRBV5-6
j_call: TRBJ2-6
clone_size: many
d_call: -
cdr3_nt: TGTGCCAGCAGCTTGGACGGAAGCTCTGGGGCCAACGTCCTGACTTTC
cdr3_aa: CASSLDGSSGANVLTF

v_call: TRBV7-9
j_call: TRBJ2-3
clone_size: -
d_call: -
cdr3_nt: TGTGCCAGCAGCGACTCCCTGAAGGGGACGCAGTATTTT
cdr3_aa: CASSDSLKGTQYF

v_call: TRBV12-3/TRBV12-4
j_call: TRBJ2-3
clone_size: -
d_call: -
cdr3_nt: TGTGCCAGCAGTTTAGTGGGGTCCTTCACAGATACGCAGTATTTT
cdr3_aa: CASSLVGSFTDTQYF

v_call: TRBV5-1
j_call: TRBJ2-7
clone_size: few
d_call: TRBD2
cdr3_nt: TGCGCCAGCAGCTTGGCCGGGGGGGCCGCCTCCTACGAGCAGTACTTC
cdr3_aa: CASSLAGGAASYEQYF

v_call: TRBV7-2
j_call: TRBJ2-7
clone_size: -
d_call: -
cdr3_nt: TGTGCCAGCGGCTTAGTAGTAGGGGGACCTTACTACGAGCAGTACTTC
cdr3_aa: CASGLVVGGPYYEQYF

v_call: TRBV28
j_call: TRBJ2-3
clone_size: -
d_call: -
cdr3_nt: TGTGCCAGCAAGCACAAACCAACAGATACGCAGTATTTT
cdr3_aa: CASKHKPTDTQYF

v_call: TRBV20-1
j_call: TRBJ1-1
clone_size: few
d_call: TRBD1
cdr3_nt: TGCAGTGCGGCCGGACAGGGGGCGAACACTGAAGCTTTCTTT
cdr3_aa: CSAAGQGANTEAFF

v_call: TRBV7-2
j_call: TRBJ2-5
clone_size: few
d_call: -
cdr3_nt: TGTGCCAGCAGCTTAGTAAGTGGATCCGGGGAGACCCAGTACTTC
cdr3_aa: CASSLVSGSGETQYF